This TCR beta chain emerged from a study of T cells in tumors after PD-1 blockade (dated by TCRdb to between 2019 and 2020). Context from the whole study: Exclusion criteria were prior checkpoint blockade, use of systemic immunosuppressants, or recent radiotherapy or other anti-cancer therapy within 4 weeks. Treatment consisted of either cemiplimab 350 mg every 2 weeks or pembrolizumab 200 mg every 3 weeks. To compare blood and tumor clonotypes, bulk TCR sequencing was performed on approximately ten peripheral blood samples from about five patients. RECIST version 1.1 was the standard used to evaluate clinical response. A subset of patients also received ongoing daily vismodegib 150 mg during anti-PD-1 treatment. On average, peripheral blood samples had 95,000 to 140,000 TCR templates (range about 23,000-290,000) and under 40,000 unique clonotypes. The study performed paired single-cell RNA and TCR sequencing on site-matched tumors from BCC or SCC patients before and after anti-PD-1 therapy.

The cysteine opens and the phenylalanine closes a CDR3 of 12 amino acids. Only CDR3 DNA remains: 36 bases, in frame from the first base. For CDR1 and CDR2, the germline V gene (reference sequence) lists MNHEY and SMNVEV. Unmatched junction bases come to 1, with V trimmed by 6 bases and J by 6 bases. Study-wide findings and limitations: About two fifths of the TCR clonotypes from tumors also showed up in blood, and some novel exhausted tumor clones were present in pre-treatment blood, which suggests peripheral recruitment. Where the novel T cell clones came from was not identified, and possible sources could include lymphoid organs or rare unexpanded clones inside the tumor or in the tumor periphery.

For this clone: The antigen it binds to is not known. One base away there is no much larger clone; base qualities are not given.

This sample's time point label indicates: before anti-PD-1 therapy. Genomic DNA extracted from tumor biopsies or peripheral blood was used for bulk TCRbeta sequencing, with input ranging from about 616 ng to 6,500 ng. Every patient was a poor candidate for surgical resection and had histologically proven advanced or metastatic basal or squamous cell carcinoma. The basal cell carcinoma cohort was made up of around eleven patients, and bulk tumor TCR sequencing was performed for 8 of these patients. The immunoSEQ platform was used for deep TCRbeta sequencing. The authors' pipeline ran thus. For further analysis, only productive rearrangements were exported out of the immunoSEQ Analyzer. T cell phenotypes were assigned to bulk TCRbeta clonotypes by matching the clonotypes to single-cell RNA+TCR-seq clones that had the same TCRbeta sequence. Tumor enrichment of a clone was calculated by dividing the clone's tumor frequency by the clone's PBMC frequency, both taken from bulk TCR sequencing. GLIPH was used to sort TCRs into specificity groups, which are clusters of distinct TCRs that likely recognize common antigens through shared CDR3 motifs. What TCRdb holds here is the immuneACCESS table cut down to in-frame rearrangements. Part of the clones is not present; checked against another copy, under half of the missing clones reflect an unresolved V gene, and the others are unexplained. V, J and clone size are those of that table, while D and trimming were read from the DNA. This sample has roughly 50,000 clones in its table, and roughly 80% of those were observed once. The ten largest clones represent just over 4% of the sample.

The rearrangement combines TRBV27 with TRBJ1-5, and TRBD1 matches 8 of the central bases. The sequence was obtained from a human donor with basal cell carcinoma. The specimen was PBMCs, collected before anti-PD-1 treatment. The nucleotide sequence reads TGTGCCAGCAGAGACAGGGGTCAGCCCCAGCATTTT. This translates into CASRDRGQPQHF.